The T cell receptor (beta chain) under discussion was sequenced for a study of cytomegalovirus exposure and HLA in healthy donors. The CDR3 contains 14 residues. From germline, CDR1 is SGHNT and CDR2 YYREEE (reference sequence). Trimming stripped 0 bases from V and 5 bases from J, with 11 bases between. Researchers ran the PCR with 60 Vbeta and 13 Jbeta primers. Source study methods: An analysis performed later counted 75 million to 80 million unique TCR beta chains (approximately 11 million of them shared). Method: immunoSEQ multiplex PCR; TCRdb's copy keeps in-frame clones and lacks some. The V and J calls and clone size come from that table; D and trimming were worked out from the DNA. The data contain fewer than 130,000 clones, 60% to 80% of them singletons.

The V call is TRBV5-4, the J call TRBJ2-5; possibly TRBD2 for D (5 bases). This TCR derives from a man aged 45-65 years in good health and CMV-seropositive. The sample comprised PBMCs. CDR3 protein: CASSLGLSEETQYF. CDR3 in DNA: TGTGCCAGCAGCTTGGGTCTTAGCGAGGAGACCCAGTACTTC.